The 6 T cell receptor beta chains below all came from one sample that was sequenced in a study of cytomegalovirus exposure and HLA in healthy donors. Both 60 Vbeta primers and 13 Jbeta primers went into the PCR. This table comes from immunoSEQ multiplex PCR, and its TCRdb copy is limited to in-frame clones, with some not included. The table lists 160,000 or so clones, approximately 80% of them singletons. The sequenced sample consisted of PBMCs. All receptors come from a man aged 18 to 30 in good health and CMV-seropositive.

This chain uses TRBV7-9 with TRBJ2-5; D is possibly TRBD2 (5 bases). V lost 1 base, J lost 5 bases, and 14 bases lay in between. The germline V gene has CDR1 SEHNR and CDR2 FQNEAQ (reference sequence). The CDR3 contains 15 residues. In DNA, the CDR3 is TGTGCCAGCAGCTTAGGCACTAGGGTTTTGGAGACCCAGTACTTC. Translation gives CASSLGTRVLETQYF.

The chain employs TRBV6-5 and TRBJ1-1; 10 bases fit TRBD1. This CDR3 has 16 residues. Looked up from germline, CDR1 is MNHEY and CDR2 is SVGAGI. Trimming cost V 2 bases and J 5 bases; bases outside gene matches: 8. For the CDR3, the DNA is TGTGCCAGCAGTTACCACCGACAGGGGGCAGGTACTGAAGCTTTCTTT. Residues: CASSYHRQGAGTEAFF.

The chain couples TRBV21-1 to TRBJ1-5; no DNA check was done on the table's D call, TRBD1. TRBV21-1 is termed a pseudogene. This CDR3 contains 18 residues. CDR3 coding DNA: TGTGCCAGCAGCAAGGGGACAGGGGGCCCTAATAGCAATCAGCCCCAGCATTTT. Translated: CASSKGTGGPNSNQPQHF.

This clone occurred once. This chain connects TRBV6-1 to TRBJ2-3; a weak D match, TRBD1 (5 bases). The germline CDR1 and CDR2 sequences are MNHNS and SASEGT. This CDR3 contains 13 residues. Trimming removed 7 bases at V and 6 bases at J, with 14 bases between. CDR3 amino acids: CASIKGAWDTQYF. As DNA, the CDR3 is TGTGCCAGCATTAAAGGGGCCTGGGATACGCAGTATTTT.

The chain employs TRBV6-1 and TRBJ2-7; the D gene is possibly TRBD2 (7 bases). V was trimmed by 2 bases and J by 7 bases, leaving 30 bases between them. Germline V gene sequence: CDR1 MNHNS, CDR2 SASEGT. The CDR3 has 19 amino acids. The chain's CDR3 is CASSERGGFSAGGGVEQYF. The DNA for the CDR3 is TGTGCCAGCAGTGAAAGGGGGGGTTTCAGCGCGGGTGGGGGGGTGGAGCAGTACTTC.

This clone appeared once. The V gene is TRBV5-5, the J gene TRBJ2-7; D is perhaps TRBD1 (5 bases). The CDR3 contains 13 residues. Germline V lookup: CDR1 SGHKS, CDR2 YYEKEE (reference sequence). Trimming stripped 2 bases from V and 2 bases from J, with 8 bases between. As DNA, the CDR3 is TGTGCCAGCAGCTTCCAGGGAACCTACGAGCAGTACTTC. Its protein is CASSFQGTYEQYF.